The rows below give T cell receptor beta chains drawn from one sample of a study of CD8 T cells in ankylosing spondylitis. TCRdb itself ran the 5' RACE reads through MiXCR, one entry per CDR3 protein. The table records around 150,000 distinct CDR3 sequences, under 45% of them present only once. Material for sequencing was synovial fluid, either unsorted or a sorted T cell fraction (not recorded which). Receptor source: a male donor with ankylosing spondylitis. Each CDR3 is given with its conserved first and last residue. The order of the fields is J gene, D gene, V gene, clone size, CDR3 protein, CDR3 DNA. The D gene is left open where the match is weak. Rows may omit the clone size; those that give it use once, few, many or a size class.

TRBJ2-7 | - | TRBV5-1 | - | CASSLVGVGRFVQYF | TGCGCCAGCAGCCTCGTTGGGGTGGGCCGGTTTGTGCAGTACTTC
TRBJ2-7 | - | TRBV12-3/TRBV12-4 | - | CASSLSGTYPYEQYF | TGTGCCAGCAGTTTATCAGGGACGTACCCCTACGAGCAGTACTTC
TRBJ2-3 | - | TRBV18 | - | CASSTVGAAGTDTQYF | TGTGCCAGCTCAACAGTGGGGGCTGCAGGCACAGATACGCAGTATTTT
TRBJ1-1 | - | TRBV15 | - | CATSRHDRQRAPEAFF | TGTGCCACCAGCAGACATGACAGGCAACGGGCCCCTGAAGCTTTCTTT
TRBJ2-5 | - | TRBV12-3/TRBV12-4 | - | CASSPFGGETQYF | TGTGCCAGCAGTCCCTTCGGCGGGGAGACCCAGTACTTC
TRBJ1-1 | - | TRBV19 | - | CASSMSTGWAEAFF | TGTGCCAGTAGTATGTCAACAGGTTGGGCTGAAGCTTTCTTT
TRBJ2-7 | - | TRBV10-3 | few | CAIRGGADYEQYF | TGTGCCATCAGGGGCGGGGCCGACTACGAGCAGTACTTC
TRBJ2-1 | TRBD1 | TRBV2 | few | CASSSTGTGEFF | TGTGCCAGCAGCTCGACCGGGACAGGGGAGTTCTTC
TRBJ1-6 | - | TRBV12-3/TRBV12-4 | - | CASSFRWDGYNSPLHF | TGTGCCAGCAGTTTTCGTTGGGACGGATATAATTCACCCCTCCACTTT
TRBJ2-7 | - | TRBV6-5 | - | CASSYVSWSYEQYF | TGTGCCAGCAGTTACGTATCCTGGTCCTACGAGCAGTACTTC
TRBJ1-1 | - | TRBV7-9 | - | CASSFLNTEAFF | TGTGCCAGCAGCTTCCTGAACACTGAAGCTTTCTTT
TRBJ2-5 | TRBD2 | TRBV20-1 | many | CSARDLRLAEETQYF | TGCAGTGCTAGAGATCTCAGACTAGCGGAAGAGACCCAGTACTTC
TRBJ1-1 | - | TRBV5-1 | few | CASSLVGTNTEAFF | TGCGCCAGCAGCTTGGTAGGGACTAACACTGAAGCTTTCTTT
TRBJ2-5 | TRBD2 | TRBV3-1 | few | CASSQEGLAGSLQETQYF | TGTGCCAGCAGCCAAGAGGGACTAGCGGGGAGCCTCCAAGAGACCCAGTACTTC
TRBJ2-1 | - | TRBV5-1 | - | CASSLGGQSLTGQFF | TGCGCCAGCAGCTTGGGTGGACAGAGCCTCACCGGGCAGTTCTTC
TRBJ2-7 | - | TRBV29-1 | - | CSVLAYEQYF | TGCAGCGTCCTCGCCTACGAGCAGTACTTC
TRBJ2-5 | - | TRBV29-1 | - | CSAETGYQETQYF | TGCAGCGCCGAAACAGGGTACCAAGAGACCCAGTACTTC
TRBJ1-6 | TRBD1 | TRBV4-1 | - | CASSLLDRNNSPLHF | TGCGCCAGCAGCCTGCTGGACAGGAATAATTCACCCCTCCACTTT
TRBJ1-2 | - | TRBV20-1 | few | CSARDYRASNYGYTF | TGCAGTGCTAGAGACTACAGGGCTTCTAACTATGGCTACACCTTC
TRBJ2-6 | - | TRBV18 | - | CASSRNRSPSSGANVLTF | TGTGCCAGCTCCCGCAATCGAAGCCCCAGCTCTGGGGCCAACGTCCTGACTTTC
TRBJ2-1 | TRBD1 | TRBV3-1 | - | CASSQGDRGLNEQFF | TGTGCCAGCAGCCAAGGGGACAGGGGGCTTAATGAGCAGTTCTTC
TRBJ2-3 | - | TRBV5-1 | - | CASSRRQSPAQYF | TGCGCCAGCAGCAGAAGACAGTCCCCCGCGCAGTATTTT
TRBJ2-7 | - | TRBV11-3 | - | CASSLGQFEAYEQYF | TGTGCCAGCAGCTTAGGACAGTTTGAAGCCTACGAGCAGTACTTC
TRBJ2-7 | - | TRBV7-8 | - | CASSLDTKSREQYF | TGTGCCAGCAGCTTAGATACCAAATCCCGCGAGCAGTACTTC
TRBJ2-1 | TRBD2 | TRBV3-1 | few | CASSQEGLAGGPGEQFF | TGTGCCAGCAGCCAAGAGGGACTAGCGGGAGGGCCTGGTGAGCAGTTCTTC
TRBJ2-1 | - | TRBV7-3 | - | CASSLFHFNEQFF | TGTGCCAGCAGCTTATTTCACTTCAATGAGCAGTTCTTC
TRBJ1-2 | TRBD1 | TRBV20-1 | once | CSARPDRGRFENYGYTF | TGCAGTGCGAGACCGGACAGGGGGCGCTTCGAGAACTATGGCTACACCTTC
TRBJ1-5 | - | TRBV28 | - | CASSFMRERRKGGQPQHF | TGTGCCAGCAGTTTTATGAGGGAGCGGCGGAAGGGGGGTCAGCCCCAGCATTTT
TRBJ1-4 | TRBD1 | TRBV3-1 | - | CASSHSRGRREKLFF | TGTGCCAGCAGCCACAGCAGGGGGAGACGGGAAAAACTGTTTTTT
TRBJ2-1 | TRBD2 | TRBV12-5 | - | CASGFGTSGEAFYNEQFF | TGTGCTAGTGGTTTCGGGACTAGCGGGGAAGCTTTCTACAATGAGCAGTTCTTC
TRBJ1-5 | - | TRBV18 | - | CASSPNRVNQPQHF | TGTGCCAGCTCACCGAACAGGGTCAATCAGCCCCAGCATTTT
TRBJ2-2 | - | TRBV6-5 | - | CASSYSFENGELFF | TGTGCCAGCAGTTACTCTTTCGAGAACGGGGAGCTGTTTTTT
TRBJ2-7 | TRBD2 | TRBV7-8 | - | CASSSWTSGGPYEQYF | TGTGCCAGCAGCTCCTGGACTAGCGGAGGCCCCTACGAGCAGTACTTC
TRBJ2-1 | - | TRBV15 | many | CATSRDRGNEQFF | TGTGCCACCAGCAGAGATCGGGGAAATGAGCAGTTCTTC
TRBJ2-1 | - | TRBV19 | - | CASNTDTTDGNEQFF | TGTGCCAGTAACACAGACACAACCGATGGCAATGAGCAGTTCTTC
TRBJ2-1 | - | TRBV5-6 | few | CASSLYSWGEQFF | TGTGCCAGCAGCTTGTACAGCTGGGGTGAGCAGTTCTTC